A selection of T cell receptor beta chains follows, all from one sample in a study of identical twins. Via MiXCR, TCRdb re-called the 5' RACE reads, giving one row per CDR3 protein. The profile covers 450,000 or so distinct CDR3 sequences, with more than 13% appearing a single time and about 0.54% taken by the ten largest. The sample was also linked to a second study, of yellow fever vaccine responses in identical twins.

Material for sequencing was CD4+ T cells sorted from blood. The receptors were gathered from a woman under 30 in good health. The CDR3 runs from the conserved cysteine through the conserved F or W. A D gene is named only where the DNA matches it firmly. Where a row states a size, it is once, few, many or the class of an expanded clone; other rows omit it.

d_call: -; clone_size: few; j_call: TRBJ2-3; v_call: TRBV9; cdr3_aa: CASSVVQYTDTQYF; cdr3_nt: TGTGCCAGCAGCGTAGTACAGTACACAGATACGCAGTATTTT
d_call: -; clone_size: few; j_call: TRBJ1-5; v_call: TRBV7-8; cdr3_aa: CASSPWGSEPQHF; cdr3_nt: TGTGCCAGCAGCCCCTGGGGTTCCGAGCCCCAGCATTTT
d_call: -; clone_size: -; j_call: TRBJ2-3; v_call: TRBV14; cdr3_aa: CASSRMGDTQYF; cdr3_nt: TGTGCCAGCAGCCGAATGGGAGATACGCAGTATTTT
d_call: TRBD1; clone_size: few; j_call: TRBJ2-7; v_call: TRBV15; cdr3_aa: CATSREQGDSYEQYF; cdr3_nt: TGTGCCACCAGCAGAGAGCAGGGGGACTCCTACGAGCAGTACTTC
d_call: TRBD2; clone_size: -; j_call: TRBJ2-1; v_call: TRBV6-5; cdr3_aa: CASSHNRFGGVNEQFF; cdr3_nt: TGTGCCAGCAGTCACAATCGTTTCGGGGGGGTAAATGAGCAGTTCTTC
d_call: -; clone_size: few; j_call: TRBJ1-4; v_call: TRBV5-1; cdr3_aa: CASSFLGQATNEKLFF; cdr3_nt: TGCGCCAGCAGCTTCCTTGGACAAGCAACTAATGAAAAACTGTTTTTT
d_call: TRBD1; clone_size: many; j_call: TRBJ2-5; v_call: TRBV24-1; cdr3_aa: CATSDSRGGSETQYF; cdr3_nt: TGTGCCACCAGTGACTCCCGAGGGGGCTCGGAGACCCAGTACTTC
d_call: -; clone_size: many; j_call: TRBJ2-4; v_call: TRBV4-2; cdr3_aa: CASSQVEGGEAKNIQYF; cdr3_nt: TGTGCCAGCAGCCAAGTCGAAGGGGGGGAAGCCAAAAACATTCAGTACTTC
d_call: -; clone_size: few; j_call: TRBJ2-5; v_call: TRBV20-1; cdr3_aa: CSAFTGTERTETQYF; cdr3_nt: TGCAGTGCTTTTACCGGGACCGAAAGGACGGAGACCCAGTACTTC
d_call: TRBD2; clone_size: few; j_call: TRBJ2-3; v_call: TRBV12-3/TRBV12-4; cdr3_aa: CASSGFRGGSDTQYF; cdr3_nt: TGTGCCAGCAGTGGGTTTCGGGGAGGGTCAGATACGCAGTATTTT
d_call: -; clone_size: -; j_call: TRBJ2-2; v_call: TRBV6-2/TRBV6-3; cdr3_aa: CASSSTTVGKNTGELFF; cdr3_nt: TGTGCCAGCAGTTCTACGACAGTCGGCAAGAACACCGGGGAGCTGTTTTTT
d_call: TRBD2; clone_size: many; j_call: TRBJ2-5; v_call: TRBV20-1; cdr3_aa: CSALFLAVQETQYF; cdr3_nt: TGCAGTGCCCTTTTTCTAGCGGTACAAGAGACCCAGTACTTC
d_call: TRBD2; clone_size: many; j_call: TRBJ2-1; v_call: TRBV28; cdr3_aa: CASSTRTSMVDEQFF; cdr3_nt: TGTGCCAGCAGTACTAGGACTAGTATGGTAGATGAGCAGTTCTTC
d_call: -; clone_size: few; j_call: TRBJ1-2; v_call: TRBV28; cdr3_aa: CASSVDIYGYTF; cdr3_nt: TGTGCCAGCAGTGTTGACATTTATGGCTACACCTTC
d_call: TRBD2; clone_size: few; j_call: TRBJ2-3; v_call: TRBV7-2; cdr3_aa: CASSLLPSGSRTQYF; cdr3_nt: TGTGCCAGCAGCTTACTACCCAGCGGGAGTCGTACGCAGTATTTT
d_call: -; clone_size: many; j_call: TRBJ2-1; v_call: TRBV12-3/TRBV12-4; cdr3_aa: CASSLYNEQFF; cdr3_nt: TGTGCCAGCAGCCTCTACAATGAGCAGTTCTTC
d_call: TRBD1; clone_size: few; j_call: TRBJ1-3; v_call: TRBV11-1; cdr3_aa: CASSFTTGGPSSGNTIYF; cdr3_nt: TGTGCCAGCAGCTTTACCACAGGGGGCCCTAGCTCTGGAAACACCATATATTTT
d_call: -; clone_size: many; j_call: TRBJ2-2; v_call: TRBV5-1; cdr3_aa: CASSSGSANTGELFF; cdr3_nt: TGCGCCAGCAGCTCGGGCAGCGCGAACACCGGGGAGCTGTTTTTT
d_call: TRBD1; clone_size: many; j_call: TRBJ2-4; v_call: TRBV10-3; cdr3_aa: CAISDPDRGNIQYF; cdr3_nt: TGTGCCATCAGTGACCCCGACAGGGGAAACATTCAGTACTTC
d_call: -; clone_size: -; j_call: TRBJ2-3; v_call: TRBV10-3; cdr3_aa: CAISERGTDTQYF; cdr3_nt: TGTGCCATCAGTGAGAGGGGCACAGATACGCAGTATTTT
d_call: TRBD2; clone_size: few; j_call: TRBJ2-1; v_call: TRBV6-2/TRBV6-3; cdr3_aa: CASSYQGGGSYNEQFF; cdr3_nt: TGTGCCAGCAGTTACCAGGGCGGGGGCTCCTACAATGAGCAGTTCTTC
d_call: -; clone_size: -; j_call: TRBJ2-5; v_call: TRBV21-1; cdr3_aa: CASSKARIGGLETQYF; cdr3_nt: TGTGCCAGCAGCAAAGCGCGAATAGGGGGTTTAGAGACCCAGTACTTC
d_call: -; clone_size: -; j_call: TRBJ1-5; v_call: TRBV11-1; cdr3_aa: CASSLVLKQGFGDQPQHF; cdr3_nt: TGTGCCAGCAGCTTAGTCTTAAAACAGGGTTTTGGGGATCAGCCCCAGCATTTT
d_call: -; clone_size: -; j_call: TRBJ1-5; v_call: TRBV6-5; cdr3_aa: CASSSGRTYNQPQHF; cdr3_nt: TGTGCCAGCAGTTCCGGACGGACCTACAATCAGCCCCAGCATTTT
d_call: TRBD1; clone_size: -; j_call: TRBJ1-4; v_call: TRBV29-1; cdr3_aa: CSGGQSNEKLFF; cdr3_nt: TGCAGCGGGGGACAGTCTAATGAAAAACTGTTTTTT
d_call: -; clone_size: -; j_call: TRBJ2-7; v_call: TRBV4-1; cdr3_aa: CASSLLRVSYEQYF; cdr3_nt: TGCGCCAGCAGCCTGTTAAGAGTTTCCTACGAGCAGTACTTC
d_call: -; clone_size: -; j_call: TRBJ2-2; v_call: TRBV20-1; cdr3_aa: CSARSQVNTGELFF; cdr3_nt: TGCAGTGCTAGAAGTCAAGTGAACACCGGGGAGCTGTTTTTT
d_call: -; clone_size: -; j_call: TRBJ1-6; v_call: TRBV3-1; cdr3_aa: CASSQSYGGDDSPLHF; cdr3_nt: TGTGCCAGCAGCCAATCTTATGGCGGGGATGATTCACCCCTCCACTTT
d_call: TRBD1; clone_size: many; j_call: TRBJ2-1; v_call: TRBV11-1; cdr3_aa: CASSLMRQGRGRASSYNEQFF; cdr3_nt: TGTGCCAGCAGCTTAATGAGACAGGGACGGGGAAGGGCAAGCTCCTACAATGAGCAGTTCTTC
d_call: TRBD2; clone_size: -; j_call: TRBJ2-5; v_call: TRBV7-8; cdr3_aa: CASNPTGTRGGETQYF; cdr3_nt: TGTGCCAGCAACCCCACCGGGACTAGGGGTGGAGAGACCCAGTACTTC
d_call: -; clone_size: -; j_call: TRBJ2-2; v_call: TRBV9; cdr3_aa: CASSVRFRAEAGELFF; cdr3_nt: TGTGCCAGCAGCGTAAGGTTTAGGGCGGAGGCCGGGGAGCTGTTTTTT
d_call: TRBD2; clone_size: few; j_call: TRBJ2-3; v_call: TRBV4-3; cdr3_aa: CASSQDNAGWTSGFTDTQYF; cdr3_nt: TGCGCCAGCAGCCAAGATAACGCGGGTTGGACTAGCGGTTTCACAGATACGCAGTATTTT
d_call: TRBD2; clone_size: few; j_call: TRBJ2-1; v_call: TRBV6-2/TRBV6-3; cdr3_aa: CASSYTGLAGQFF; cdr3_nt: TGTGCCAGCAGTTACACGGGACTAGCAGGGCAGTTCTTC
d_call: TRBD2; clone_size: few; j_call: TRBJ2-1; v_call: TRBV5-1; cdr3_aa: CASSPQLAGAGNEQFF; cdr3_nt: TGCGCCAGCAGCCCCCAGCTAGCGGGGGCTGGGAATGAGCAGTTCTTC
d_call: TRBD1; clone_size: -; j_call: TRBJ2-7; v_call: TRBV3-1; cdr3_aa: CASSQRGQGNEQYF; cdr3_nt: TGTGCCAGCAGCCAGAGGGGACAGGGGAACGAGCAGTACTTC
d_call: -; clone_size: -; j_call: TRBJ2-3; v_call: TRBV4-1; cdr3_aa: CASSQAYQQLDTQYF; cdr3_nt: TGCGCCAGCAGCCAAGCGTATCAGCAACTAGATACGCAGTATTTT
d_call: TRBD2; clone_size: few; j_call: TRBJ2-5; v_call: TRBV7-2; cdr3_aa: CASSLVMLAGGETQYF; cdr3_nt: TGTGCCAGCAGCTTAGTAATGCTAGCGGGAGGAGAGACCCAGTACTTC
d_call: -; clone_size: -; j_call: TRBJ2-3; v_call: TRBV6-5; cdr3_aa: CAARGTDTQYF; cdr3_nt: TGTGCCGCTCGCGGGACAGATACGCAGTATTTT
d_call: -; clone_size: -; j_call: TRBJ1-1; v_call: TRBV10-3; cdr3_aa: CAISESLDGFTEAFF; cdr3_nt: TGTGCCATCAGTGAGTCTTTAGACGGGTTCACTGAAGCTTTCTTT
d_call: TRBD2; clone_size: -; j_call: TRBJ2-5; v_call: TRBV7-9; cdr3_aa: CASSLSRLAGGGETQYF; cdr3_nt: TGTGCCAGCAGCTTATCTCGACTAGCGGGAGGGGGAGAGACCCAGTACTTC
d_call: -; clone_size: few; j_call: TRBJ2-1; v_call: TRBV6-5; cdr3_aa: CASSYSAGVEQFF; cdr3_nt: TGTGCCAGCAGTTACTCGGCAGGGGTGGAGCAGTTCTTC
d_call: TRBD2; clone_size: many; j_call: TRBJ2-7; v_call: TRBV12-3/TRBV12-4; cdr3_aa: CASSLERGGSYEQYF; cdr3_nt: TGTGCCAGCAGTTTGGAGCGGGGGGGCAGCTACGAGCAGTACTTC
d_call: TRBD1; clone_size: -; j_call: TRBJ2-2; v_call: TRBV5-1; cdr3_aa: CASSGQGANTGELFF; cdr3_nt: TGCGCCAGCAGCGGTCAGGGGGCGAACACCGGGGAGCTGTTTTTT
d_call: TRBD2; clone_size: few; j_call: TRBJ2-1; v_call: TRBV3-1; cdr3_aa: CASSQVGGTSGRNEQFF; cdr3_nt: TGTGCCAGCAGCCAAGTGGGGGGGACTAGCGGACGAAACGAGCAGTTCTTC
d_call: -; clone_size: few; j_call: TRBJ2-3; v_call: TRBV27; cdr3_aa: CASSFQGSTDTQYF; cdr3_nt: TGTGCCAGCAGTTTTCAGGGCTCCACAGATACGCAGTATTTT
d_call: -; clone_size: -; j_call: TRBJ2-4; v_call: TRBV28; cdr3_aa: CASQASGAKNIQYF; cdr3_nt: TGTGCCAGCCAAGCCTCAGGAGCCAAAAACATTCAGTACTTC
d_call: -; clone_size: many; j_call: TRBJ2-7; v_call: TRBV12-3/TRBV12-4; cdr3_aa: CASSLGRGEQYF; cdr3_nt: TGTGCCAGCAGTTTAGGACGTGGCGAGCAGTACTTC
d_call: -; clone_size: many; j_call: TRBJ2-3; v_call: TRBV7-9; cdr3_aa: CASSPGTDTQYF; cdr3_nt: TGTGCCAGCAGCCCTGGCACAGATACGCAGTATTTT
d_call: TRBD2; clone_size: few; j_call: TRBJ2-7; v_call: TRBV27; cdr3_aa: CASSAITGGGDYEQYF; cdr3_nt: TGTGCCAGCAGTGCCATTACAGGTGGGGGGGACTACGAGCAGTACTTC
d_call: -; clone_size: few; j_call: TRBJ2-5; v_call: TRBV24-1; cdr3_aa: CATSDYLDQYF; cdr3_nt: TGTGCCACCAGTGATTATCTGGACCAGTACTTC
d_call: TRBD2; clone_size: few; j_call: TRBJ2-5; v_call: TRBV20-1; cdr3_aa: CSTSPLAGGETQYF; cdr3_nt: TGCAGTACTTCCCCTCTAGCGGGCGGAGAGACCCAGTACTTC
d_call: TRBD2; clone_size: -; j_call: TRBJ2-7; v_call: TRBV29-1; cdr3_aa: CSVAAGGPYEQYF; cdr3_nt: TGCAGCGTTGCAGCGGGAGGGCCGTACGAGCAGTACTTC
d_call: -; clone_size: few; j_call: TRBJ2-7; v_call: TRBV7-2; cdr3_aa: CASSLIQAYEQYF; cdr3_nt: TGTGCCAGCAGCTTAATCCAGGCCTACGAGCAGTACTTC
d_call: TRBD2; clone_size: few; j_call: TRBJ2-1; v_call: TRBV20-1; cdr3_aa: CSARFSGGSNYNEQFF; cdr3_nt: TGCAGTGCTAGATTCAGCGGGGGGTCGAACTACAATGAGCAGTTCTTC
d_call: TRBD2; clone_size: -; j_call: TRBJ2-3; v_call: TRBV10-3; cdr3_aa: CAISSGAVGNTDTQYF; cdr3_nt: TGTGCCATCAGTAGCGGGGCCGTAGGGAACACAGATACGCAGTATTTT
d_call: -; clone_size: many; j_call: TRBJ2-3; v_call: TRBV7-2; cdr3_aa: CASSLDGGRVDTQYF; cdr3_nt: TGTGCCAGCAGCTTAGACGGGGGGCGGGTAGATACGCAGTATTTT
d_call: -; clone_size: -; j_call: TRBJ2-3; v_call: TRBV2; cdr3_aa: CASRRLGGEGTDTQYF; cdr3_nt: TGTGCCAGCCGACGACTGGGAGGCGAGGGCACAGATACGCAGTATTTT